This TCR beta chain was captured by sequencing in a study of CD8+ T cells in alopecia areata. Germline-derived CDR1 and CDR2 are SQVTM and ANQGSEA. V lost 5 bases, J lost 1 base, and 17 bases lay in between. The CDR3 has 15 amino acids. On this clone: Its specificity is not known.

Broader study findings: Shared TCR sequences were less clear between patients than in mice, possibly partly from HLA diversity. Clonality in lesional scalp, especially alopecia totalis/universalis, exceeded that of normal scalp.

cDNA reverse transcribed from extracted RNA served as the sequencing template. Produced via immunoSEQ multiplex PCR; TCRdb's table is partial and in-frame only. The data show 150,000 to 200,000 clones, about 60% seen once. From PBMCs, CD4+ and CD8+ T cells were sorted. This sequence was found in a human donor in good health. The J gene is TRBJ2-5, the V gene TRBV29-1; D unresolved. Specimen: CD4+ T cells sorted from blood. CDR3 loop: CSVSNLASPQETQYF. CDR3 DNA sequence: TGCAGCGTTTCTAACCTGGCGAGCCCCCAAGAGACCCAGTACTTC.